The T cell receptor beta chain described here comes from a study of beta chain features in type 1 diabetes. Overall study results and limits: Significant though moderate, a shortening of TCRB CDR3s appeared in all four CD4+ subsets of Type 1 diabetes patients.

Trimming at V came to 6 bases and at J to 3 bases, leaving 10 bases not matched to a gene. CDR1 and CDR2 (germline): MDHEN, SYDVKM. The CDR3 length is 16 residues. This clone was seen a few times. The antigen remains undetermined. The study reverse transcribed the entire isolated RNA, so it sequenced expressed TCRB transcripts. Here immunoSEQ multiplex PCR was the method, and the copy in TCRdb shows in-frame clones only, minus some. Found here are approximately 730,000 clones, 10% to 15% of them singletons; the top ten hold 0.022%. The source is a man younger than 35 with type 1 diabetes. Sequenced material: naive CD4+ T cells from blood. The gene calls are TRBV28 and TRBJ2-5; TRBD2 matches 10 bases. The CDR3 DNA reads TGTGCCAGCAGCATTGGACTAGCGGATGTCAAAGAGACCCAGTACTTC. It codes for CASSIGLADVKETQYF.